A selection of T cell receptor beta chains follows, all from one sample in a study of cytomegalovirus exposure and HLA in healthy donors. Repertoires were generated with immunoSEQ multiplex PCR, while TCRdb's copy carries only in-frame clones and drops some. The data contain 120,000 to 150,000 clones, approximately 85% of them singletons. Sequencing was done on a sample of PBMCs. These receptor sequences come from a woman in her forties in good health and CMV-seronegative. The conserved cysteine and the conserved F or W are not part of the CDR3 here. Each record gives: J gene, V gene, CDR3 protein.

J gene: TRBJ1-3; V gene: TRBV6-5; CDR3 protein: ASSSADRAGNTIY
J gene: TRBJ2-1; V gene: TRBV6-4; CDR3 protein: ASSDSRIGDEQF
J gene: TRBJ2-6; V gene: TRBV6-7; CDR3 protein: ASSTNHSGDASSGANVLT
J gene: TRBJ1-3; V gene: TRBV6-1; CDR3 protein: ASSDILGNTIY
J gene: TRBJ2-2; V gene: TRBV5-1; CDR3 protein: ASSLQGGTGELF
J gene: TRBJ2-3; V gene: TRBV7-7; CDR3 protein: ASSSGTTVRGDTQY
J gene: TRBJ1-2; V gene: TRBV28; CDR3 protein: ASIAGNYGYT
J gene: TRBJ2-1; V gene: TRBV7-9; CDR3 protein: ASSTGTSGVSEQF
J gene: TRBJ1-6; V gene: TRBV11-3; CDR3 protein: ASSQTGTGKSPLH
J gene: TRBJ1-2; V gene: TRBV7-9; CDR3 protein: SSSRGGYGYT
J gene: TRBJ2-2; V gene: TRBV19; CDR3 protein: ASIGIRGQGTGELF
J gene: TRBJ2-2; V gene: TRBV5-1; CDR3 protein: ASSFGGGNTGELF
J gene: TRBJ2-1; V gene: TRBV29-1; CDR3 protein: SVEDRVGAGGFYNEQF
J gene: TRBJ2-7; V gene: TRBV11-2; CDR3 protein: ASSLGGLLGEQY
J gene: TRBJ2-7; V gene: TRBV5-1; CDR3 protein: ASSESGRIFYEQY
J gene: TRBJ2-3; V gene: TRBV4-2; CDR3 protein: ASSQERDRADTQY
J gene: TRBJ2-7; V gene: TRBV6-5; CDR3 protein: ASKNSVGGVEQY
J gene: TRBJ2-2; V gene: TRBV30; CDR3 protein: AWIRDFNTGELF
J gene: .; V gene: TRBV7-9; CDR3 protein: ASSLVGEASYEQY
J gene: TRBJ2-7; V gene: TRBV7-9; CDR3 protein: ASSLTDYEQY
J gene: TRBJ1-1; V gene: TRBV11-1; CDR3 protein: ASSRDRGTEAF
J gene: TRBJ2-7; V gene: TRBV27; CDR3 protein: ASSPGTLGNEQY
J gene: TRBJ1-2; V gene: TRBV27; CDR3 protein: ATSPLGGADGYT
J gene: TRBJ2-3; V gene: TRBV7-6; CDR3 protein: ASSPIAGGATDTQY
J gene: TRBJ2-7; V gene: TRBV20-1; CDR3 protein: SAYRDRVN
J gene: TRBJ2-2; V gene: TRBV7-3; CDR3 protein: ASSPTSGRGITGELF
J gene: TRBJ1-2; V gene: TRBV6-1; CDR3 protein: ASSLGQDYT
J gene: TRBJ1-1; V gene: TRBV7-9; CDR3 protein: SSSSQGNTEAF
J gene: TRBJ2-1; V gene: TRBV11-1; CDR3 protein: ASSDTTIQGQF
J gene: TRBJ1-6; V gene: TRBV27; CDR3 protein: ASSGTGKPLH
J gene: TRBJ2-3; V gene: TRBV6-1; CDR3 protein: ASKASGGTDTQY
J gene: TRBJ2-2; V gene: TRBV2; CDR3 protein: ASSGYSGSSGELF
J gene: TRBJ2-7; V gene: TRBV7-9; CDR3 protein: ASSPGLAGVYEQY
J gene: TRBJ2-5; V gene: TRBV2; CDR3 protein: ASSEALLAQETQY
J gene: TRBJ2-1; V gene: TRBV21-1; CDR3 protein: ASSNETSGDHNEQF
J gene: TRBJ2-7; V gene: TRBV5-1; CDR3 protein: ASSLVGGGALEQY
J gene: TRBJ1-1; V gene: TRBV23-1; CDR3 protein: ASSHIPGRTSEAF
J gene: TRBJ2-2; V gene: TRBV7-8; CDR3 protein: ASSLLAGGRTGELF
J gene: TRBJ2-2; V gene: TRBV6-1; CDR3 protein: ASSEARDTGELF
J gene: TRBJ1-1; V gene: TRBV5-1; CDR3 protein: ASTGGLNTEAF
J gene: .; V gene: TRBV10-1; CDR3 protein: ASSERGLHEQY
J gene: TRBJ2-7; V gene: TRBV29-1; CDR3 protein: SVGAGGYEQY
J gene: TRBJ2-3; V gene: TRBV7-9; CDR3 protein: ASSRTGVPDTQY
J gene: TRBJ2-5; V gene: TRBV27; CDR3 protein: ASRVAGGWETQY
J gene: TRBJ2-1; V gene: TRBV7-9; CDR3 protein: ASSFSGGFNEQF
J gene: TRBJ1-2; V gene: TRBV29-1; CDR3 protein: SVGPGQGAYGYT
J gene: TRBJ1-1; V gene: TRBV6-4; CDR3 protein: ASSDLVGGRIKAF
J gene: TRBJ2-3; V gene: TRBV7-9; CDR3 protein: ASSLVGPSGLAGGDTQY
J gene: TRBJ2-1; V gene: TRBV6-6; CDR3 protein: ASSYNGGYEQF
J gene: TRBJ2-4; V gene: TRBV27; CDR3 protein: ASTQLAGGPLNIQY
J gene: TRBJ2-7; V gene: TRBV19; CDR3 protein: ASSSPFSEQY
J gene: TRBJ2-2; V gene: TRBV5-1; CDR3 protein: ASSPDRGNTGELF
J gene: TRBJ2-7; V gene: TRBV2; CDR3 protein: ASIRQGLGEQY
J gene: TRBJ1-1; V gene: TRBV6-5; CDR3 protein: ASTDRTNTEAF
J gene: TRBJ2-3; V gene: TRBV7-2; CDR3 protein: ASSFGGAGGAADTQY
J gene: TRBJ2-1; V gene: TRBV9; CDR3 protein: ASGPPSSGGYNEQF
J gene: TRBJ1-1; V gene: TRBV6-4; CDR3 protein: ATSRDRNTEAF
J gene: TRBJ2-1; V gene: TRBV5-1; CDR3 protein: ASSRTGPGDNEQF
J gene: TRBJ1-1; V gene: TRBV9; CDR3 protein: VSSVEGGRTEAF
J gene: TRBJ1-5; V gene: TRBV5-4; CDR3 protein: ASSPGGESNQPQH